The next 12 T cell receptor beta chains were all read from a single sample in a study of blood T cell repertoires in COVID-19 (dated by TCRdb to 2020 to 2022). Libraries were made using the immunoSEQ multiplex PCR assay. This immuneACCESS table, as held by TCRdb, lists in-frame sequences with V and J called but not all clones. Of the missing ones, under half trace to an unresolved V gene in checked studies; the others have no known cause. The sample includes 200,000 or so clones, with 85% to 90% observed a single time. The ten largest clonotypes hold roughly 3% of the sample. The sequencing input was PBMCs or T cells enriched from blood (not recorded which). These TCRs come from a woman under 30 in a cohort exposed to, infected with or recovered from COVID-19 (not recorded which).

This sequence joins TRBV7-9 and TRBJ2-1, with no clear D. Trimming removed 5 bases at V and 8 bases at J, with 19 bases between. CDR3 size: 15 residues. In germline, CDR1 is SEHNR, CDR2 FQNEAQ (reference sequence). The CDR3 protein is CASSPIVRSNDEQFF. DNA for the CDR3: TGTGCCAGCAGCCCAATAGTGCGGAGTAACGATGAGCAGTTCTTC.

This chain uses TRBV3-1 (or the pseudogene TRBV3-2) with TRBJ2-7; unclear D gene. The CDR3 sequence is 12 residues long. Germline values: CDR1 LGHDT, CDR2 YNNKEL (reference sequence). Trimming removed 2 bases from V and 4 bases from J, with 6 bases in between. CDR3 nucleotides: TGTGCCAGCAGCCAATACGGTTACGAGCAGTACTTC. Residues: CASSQYGYEQYF.

This clone was seen once. The rearrangement joins TRBV6-6 to TRBJ1-5; the D is unclear. The CDR3 has 13 amino acids. The V and J ends lost 7 bases and 4 bases respectively, with 11 bases between them. CDR1 and CDR2 from the germline V gene are MNHNY and SVGAGI (reference sequence). The CDR3 here is CASKIDGNQPQHF. CDR3 coding DNA: TGTGCCAGCAAAATCGACGGGAATCAGCCCCAGCATTTT.

This clone appeared once. The chain employs TRBV2 and TRBJ2-5; TRBD1 agrees at 7 bases. This CDR3 is built from 13 residues. The V gene end was trimmed by 8 bases and the J gene end by 1 base; junction bases not matched to a gene: 4. The germline gives CDR1 SNHLY, CDR2 FYNNEI. CDR3 loop: CASGDSLQETQYF. The CDR3 nucleotides are TGTGCCAGCGGGGACAGCCTCCAAGAGACCCAGTACTTC.

This clone was found once. V gene TRBV5-8 combines with J gene TRBJ1-2; 7 nucleotides align to TRBD1. The CDR3 runs to 13 residues. Trimming took 4 bases from V and 2 from J; bases not matched to a gene: 2. CDR1 and CDR2 (germline): SGHTS, YDEGEE. The CDR3: CASSPGQNYGYTF. The CDR3 bases are TGTGCCAGCAGCCCGGGACAGAACTATGGCTACACCTTC.

V usage is TRBV6-5 and J usage is TRBJ2-7; 7 nucleotides align to TRBD1. CDR1 is MNHEY, CDR2 SVGAGI, per germline. CDR3 length: 14 residues. After removal of 6 bases from V and 9 bases from J, the junction contained 14 bases not matched to a gene. This CDR3 reads CASSGDSIYDGQYF. The CDR3, as DNA: TGTGCCAGCAGCGGGGACAGTATTTACGATGGGCAGTACTTC.

J is TRBJ1-5 and V is TRBV19; a possible D gene is TRBD1 (5 bases). V gave up 5 bases and J gave up 3 bases, with 14 bases separating them. Germline V lookup: CDR1 LNHDA, CDR2 SQIVND (reference sequence). The CDR3 length is 15 residues. The CDR3 protein is CASSFQGRDNQPQHF. CDR3 DNA sequence: TGTGCCAGTAGTTTTCAGGGAAGGGACAATCAGCCCCAGCATTTT.

J is TRBJ1-2 and V is TRBV10-3; TRBD1 is a possible D gene (6 bases). Germline lookup yields CDR1 ENHRY and CDR2 SYGVKD. This CDR3 has 17 amino acids. The V end was cut by 0 bases, the J end by 8 bases, with 22 bases between. The chain's CDR3 is CAISESYRGEGEFGYTF. Written as DNA, the CDR3 is TGTGCCATCAGTGAGTCGTATAGAGGAGAGGGGGAATTCGGCTACACCTTC.

The rearrangement uses TRBV19 and TRBJ2-2, with a possible D match to TRBD2 (6 bases). CDR1 and CDR2 (germline): LNHDA, SQIVND (reference sequence). This CDR3 is built from 14 residues. Trimming took 11 bases from V and 5 from J, leaving 18 bases between them. CDR3 sequence reads: CAGLRGMLTGELFF. CDR3 sequence (DNA): TGTGCCGGTCTACGCGGGATGTTGACCGGGGAGCTGTTTTTT.

J is TRBJ1-2 and V is TRBV6-6; D uncertain. Germline CDR1 and CDR2: MNHNY and SVGAGI (reference sequence). V lost 5 bases, J lost 4 bases, and 8 bases lay in between. The length of the CDR3 is 12 residues. The chain's CDR3 is CASSDGSYGYTF. The DNA of the CDR3 is TGTGCCAGCAGTGATGGCTCCTATGGCTACACCTTC.

This chain joins TRBV29-1 and TRBJ1-3; D is ambiguous. The CDR3 length is 14 residues. With 1 base removed from V and 4 bases from J, the gap between germline ends came to 11 bases. Germline V lookup: CDR1 SQVTM, CDR2 ANQGSEA. CDR3 in amino acids: CSVEATLKGNTIYF. The CDR3 DNA reads TGCAGCGTTGAAGCCACTTTGAAGGGAAACACCATATATTTT.

The rearrangement links TRBV5-1 to TRBJ2-3, with TRBD2 as a possible D gene (6 bases). The germline V and J ends were trimmed by 0 bases and 0 bases, with 14 bases remaining between them. Germline CDR1 is SGHRS and CDR2 is YFSETQ. This CDR3 contains 17 residues. The chain's CDR3 is CASSLARQRASTDTQYF. Here the CDR3 DNA reads TGCGCCAGCAGCTTGGCCAGGCAGCGGGCGAGCACAGATACGCAGTATTTT.